The clone carrying this T cell receptor (beta chain) was recorded only once. Its antigen is still unknown. There are 16 residues in the CDR3. Germline CDR1 is SGDLS and CDR2 is YYNGEE. V lost 0 bases and J lost 4; bases outside the gene matches: 6. Blood was sampled at baseline, cycle 4 day 1, and cycle 7 day 1. This sample is part of a study of OX40 agonist ivuxolimab in advanced cancers. Turning to the study itself: Patients took ivuxolimab, an agonistic anti-OX40 (CD134) antibody.

Profiling relied on immunoSEQ multiplex PCR, and the TCRdb table lists in-frame clones only, not all of them. This table has roughly 93,000 clones, under 95% appearing once. Whole-study findings and limits: At 0.1 to 3.0 mg/kg, clonal expansion of CD4+ and CD8+ blood T cells had occurred by week 6. Averaged across samples, CD8+ T cells carried more expanded clones than CD4+ did.

The chain couples TRBV9 to TRBJ1-4, with TRBD1 identical over 7 bases. The material sequenced was CD4+ or CD8+ T cells sorted from blood, taken in a trial of the OX40 agonist ivuxolimab. The TCR originated in an adult with an advanced solid tumor such as melanoma, head and neck, liver or kidney cancer. The CDR3 nucleotides read TGTGCCAGCAGCGTAGGTGGGGGGACAGTTAATGAAAAACTGTTTTTT. The encoded protein is CASSVGGGTVNEKLFF.